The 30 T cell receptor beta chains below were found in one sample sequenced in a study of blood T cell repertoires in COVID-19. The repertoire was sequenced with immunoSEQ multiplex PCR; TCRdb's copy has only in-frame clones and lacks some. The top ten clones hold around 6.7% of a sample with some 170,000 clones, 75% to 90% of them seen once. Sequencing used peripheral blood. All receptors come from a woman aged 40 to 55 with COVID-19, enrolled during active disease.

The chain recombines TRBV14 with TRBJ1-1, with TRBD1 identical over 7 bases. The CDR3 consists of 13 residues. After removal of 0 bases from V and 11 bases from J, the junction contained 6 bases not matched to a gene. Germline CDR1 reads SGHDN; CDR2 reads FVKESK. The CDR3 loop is CASSQEWTGKAFF. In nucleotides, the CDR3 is TGTGCCAGCAGCCAAGAGTGGACAGGAAAGGCTTTCTTT.

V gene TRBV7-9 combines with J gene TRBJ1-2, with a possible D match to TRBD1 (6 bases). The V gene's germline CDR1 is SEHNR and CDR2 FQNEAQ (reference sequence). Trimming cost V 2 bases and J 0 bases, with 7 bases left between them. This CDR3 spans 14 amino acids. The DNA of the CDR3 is TGTGCCAGCAGCTTACGGACAGCTAACTATGGCTACACCTTC. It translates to CASSLRTANYGYTF.

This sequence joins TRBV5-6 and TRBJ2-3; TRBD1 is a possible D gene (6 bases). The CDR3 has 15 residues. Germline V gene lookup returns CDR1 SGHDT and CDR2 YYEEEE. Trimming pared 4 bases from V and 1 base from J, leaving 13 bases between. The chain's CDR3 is CASSIRTARTDTQYF. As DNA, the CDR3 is TGTGCCAGCAGCATCCGGACAGCCCGCACAGATACGCAGTATTTT.

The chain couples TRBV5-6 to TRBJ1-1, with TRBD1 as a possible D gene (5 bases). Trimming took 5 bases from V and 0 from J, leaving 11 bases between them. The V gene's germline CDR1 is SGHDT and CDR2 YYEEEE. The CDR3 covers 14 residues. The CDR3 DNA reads TGTGCCAGCAGGAAAAGGACACTGAACACTGAAGCTTTCTTT. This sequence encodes CASRKRTLNTEAFF.

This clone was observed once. CDR3: CASSIDTREQFF. The DNA of the CDR3 is TGTGCCAGTAGTATAGACACTAGGGAGCAGTTCTTC. The chain employs TRBV19 and TRBJ2-1, with a possible D match to TRBD2 (5 bases). V lost 0 bases and J 10 bases, leaving 7 bases between the germline ends. Germline-derived CDR1 and CDR2 are LNHDA and SQIVND (reference sequence). The length of the CDR3 is 12 residues.

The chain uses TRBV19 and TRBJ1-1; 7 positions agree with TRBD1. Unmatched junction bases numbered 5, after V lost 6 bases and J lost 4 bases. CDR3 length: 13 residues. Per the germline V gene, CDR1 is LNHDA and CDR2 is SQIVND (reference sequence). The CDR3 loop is CASRLQGITEAFF. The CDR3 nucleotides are TGTGCCAGTAGGCTACAGGGGATCACTGAAGCTTTCTTT.

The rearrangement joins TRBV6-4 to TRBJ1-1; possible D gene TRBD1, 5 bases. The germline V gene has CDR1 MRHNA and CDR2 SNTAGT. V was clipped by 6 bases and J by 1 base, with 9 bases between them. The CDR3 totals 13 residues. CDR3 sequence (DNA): TGTGCCAGCAGAAACGGACAGAACACTGAAGCTTTCTTT. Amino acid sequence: CASRNGQNTEAFF.

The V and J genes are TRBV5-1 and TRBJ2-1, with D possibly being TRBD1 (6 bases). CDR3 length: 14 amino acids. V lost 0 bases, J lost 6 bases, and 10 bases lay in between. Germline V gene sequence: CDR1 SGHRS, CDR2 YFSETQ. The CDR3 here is CASSLGGRANEQFF. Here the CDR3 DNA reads TGCGCCAGCAGCTTGGGGGGGCGGGCCAATGAGCAGTTCTTC.

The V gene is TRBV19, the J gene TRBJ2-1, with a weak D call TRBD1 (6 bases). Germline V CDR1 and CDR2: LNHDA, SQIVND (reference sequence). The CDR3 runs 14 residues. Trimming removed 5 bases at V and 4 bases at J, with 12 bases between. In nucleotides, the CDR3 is TGTGCCAGTAGTTCAGGACAGCTATACAATGAGCAGTTCTTC. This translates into CASSSGQLYNEQFF.

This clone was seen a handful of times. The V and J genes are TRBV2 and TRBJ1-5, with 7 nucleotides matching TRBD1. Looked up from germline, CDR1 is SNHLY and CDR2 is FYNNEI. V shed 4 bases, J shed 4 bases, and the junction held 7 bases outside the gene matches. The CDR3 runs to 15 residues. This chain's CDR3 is CASSGRQGGNQPQHF. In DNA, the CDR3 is TGTGCCAGCAGTGGTCGACAGGGAGGAAATCAGCCCCAGCATTTT.

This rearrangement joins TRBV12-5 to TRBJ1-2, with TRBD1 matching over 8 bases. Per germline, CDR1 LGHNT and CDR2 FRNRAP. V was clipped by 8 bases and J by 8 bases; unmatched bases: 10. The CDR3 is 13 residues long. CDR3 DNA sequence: TGTGCTAGTCCCCGGACAGGGACTTGCGGCTACACCTTC. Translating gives CASPRTGTCGYTF.

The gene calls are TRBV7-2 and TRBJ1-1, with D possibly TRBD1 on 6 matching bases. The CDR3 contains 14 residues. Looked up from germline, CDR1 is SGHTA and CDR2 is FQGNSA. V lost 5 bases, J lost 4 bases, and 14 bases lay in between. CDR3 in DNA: TGTGCCAGCAGCCCAGCTAGGGGGATCACTGAAGCTTTCTTT. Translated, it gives CASSPARGITEAFF.

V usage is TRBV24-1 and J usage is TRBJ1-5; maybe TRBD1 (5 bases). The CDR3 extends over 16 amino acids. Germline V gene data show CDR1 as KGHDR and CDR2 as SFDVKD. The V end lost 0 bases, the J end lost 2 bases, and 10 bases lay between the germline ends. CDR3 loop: CATSDLVQGGNQPQHF. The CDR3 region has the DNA TGTGCCACCAGTGATTTGGTGCAGGGTGGCAATCAGCCCCAGCATTTT.

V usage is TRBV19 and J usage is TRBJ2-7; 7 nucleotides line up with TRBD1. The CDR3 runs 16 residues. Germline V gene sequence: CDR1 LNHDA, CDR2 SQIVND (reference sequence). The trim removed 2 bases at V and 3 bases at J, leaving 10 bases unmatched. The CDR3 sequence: CASSINLGQYFYEQYF. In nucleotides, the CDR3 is TGTGCCAGTAGTATAAATTTGGGACAGTACTTCTACGAGCAGTACTTC.

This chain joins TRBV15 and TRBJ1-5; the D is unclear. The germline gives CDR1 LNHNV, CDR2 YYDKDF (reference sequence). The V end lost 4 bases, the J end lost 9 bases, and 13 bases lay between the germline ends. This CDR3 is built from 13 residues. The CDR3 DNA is TGTGCCACCAGCACAATGGCCCCGGGGCCCCAGCATTTT. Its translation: CATSTMAPGPQHF.

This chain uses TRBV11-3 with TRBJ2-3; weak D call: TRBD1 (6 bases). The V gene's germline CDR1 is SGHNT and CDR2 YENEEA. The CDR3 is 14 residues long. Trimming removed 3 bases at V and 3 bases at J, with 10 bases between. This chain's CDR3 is CASSLDRRTDTQYF. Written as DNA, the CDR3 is TGTGCCAGCAGCTTGGACAGAAGGACAGATACGCAGTATTTT.

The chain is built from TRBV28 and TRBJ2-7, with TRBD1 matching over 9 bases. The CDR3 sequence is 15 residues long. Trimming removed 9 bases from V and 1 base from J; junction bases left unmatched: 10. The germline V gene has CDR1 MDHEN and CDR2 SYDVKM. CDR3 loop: CASSGPGTGSYEQYF. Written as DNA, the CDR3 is TGTGCCAGTAGTGGGCCGGGGACAGGGTCCTACGAGCAGTACTTC.

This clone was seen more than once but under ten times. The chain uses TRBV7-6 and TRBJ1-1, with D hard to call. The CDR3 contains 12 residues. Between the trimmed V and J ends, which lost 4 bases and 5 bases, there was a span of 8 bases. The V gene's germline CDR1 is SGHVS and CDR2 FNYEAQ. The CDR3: CASSSAGTEAFF. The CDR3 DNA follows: TGTGCCAGCAGCTCGGCGGGTACTGAAGCTTTCTTT.

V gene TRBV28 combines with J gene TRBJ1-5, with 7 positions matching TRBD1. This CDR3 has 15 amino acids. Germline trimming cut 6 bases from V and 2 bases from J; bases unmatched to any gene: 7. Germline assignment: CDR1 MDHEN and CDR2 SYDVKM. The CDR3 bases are TGTGCCAGCAGAATTACAGGGGCTCGCAATCAGCCCCAGCATTTT. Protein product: CASRITGARNQPQHF.

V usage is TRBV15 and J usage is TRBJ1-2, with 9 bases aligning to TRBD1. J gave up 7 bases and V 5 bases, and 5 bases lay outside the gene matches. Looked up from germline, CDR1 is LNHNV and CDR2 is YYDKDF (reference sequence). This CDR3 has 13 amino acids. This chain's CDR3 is CATSQDRGSGYTF. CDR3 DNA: TGTGCCACCAGCCAGGACAGGGGAAGTGGCTACACCTTC. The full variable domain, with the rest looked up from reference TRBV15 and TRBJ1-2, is DAMVIQNPRYQVTQFGKPVTLSCSQTLNHNVMYWYQQKSSQAPKLLFHYYDKDFNNEADTPDNFQSRRPNTSFCFLDIRSPGLGDTAMYLCATSQDRGSGYTFGSGTRLTVV.

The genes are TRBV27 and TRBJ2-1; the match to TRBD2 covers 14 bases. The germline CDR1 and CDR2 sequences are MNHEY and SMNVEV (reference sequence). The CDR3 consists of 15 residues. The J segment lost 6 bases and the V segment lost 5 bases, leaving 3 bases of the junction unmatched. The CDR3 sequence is CASSHGTSGGNEQFF. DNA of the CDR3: TGTGCCAGCAGTCATGGGACTAGCGGGGGCAATGAGCAGTTCTTC.

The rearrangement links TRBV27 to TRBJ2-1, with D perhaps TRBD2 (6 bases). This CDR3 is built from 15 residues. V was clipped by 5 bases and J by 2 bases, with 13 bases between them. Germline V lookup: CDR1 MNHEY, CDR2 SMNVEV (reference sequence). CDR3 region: CASSMSREPYNEQFF. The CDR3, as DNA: TGTGCCAGCAGTATGTCCCGGGAGCCCTACAATGAGCAGTTCTTC.

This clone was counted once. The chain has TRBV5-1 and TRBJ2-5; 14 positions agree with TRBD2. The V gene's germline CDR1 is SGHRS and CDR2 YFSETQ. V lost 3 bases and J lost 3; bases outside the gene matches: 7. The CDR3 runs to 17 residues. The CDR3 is CASSYQPGLAGEETQYF. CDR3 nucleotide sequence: TGCGCCAGCAGCTACCAACCGGGACTAGCGGGGGAAGAGACCCAGTACTTC.

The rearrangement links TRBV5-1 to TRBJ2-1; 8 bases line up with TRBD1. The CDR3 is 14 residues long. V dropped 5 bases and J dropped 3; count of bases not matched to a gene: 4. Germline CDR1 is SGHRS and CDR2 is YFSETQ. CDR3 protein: CASRLQGDYNEQFF. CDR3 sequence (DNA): TGCGCCAGCAGGTTACAGGGGGACTACAATGAGCAGTTCTTC.

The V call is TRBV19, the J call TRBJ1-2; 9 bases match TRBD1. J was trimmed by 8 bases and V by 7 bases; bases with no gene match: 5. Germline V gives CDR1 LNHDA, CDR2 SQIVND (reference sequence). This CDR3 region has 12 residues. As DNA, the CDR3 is TGTGCCAGTACACAGGGGGCGGAAGGCTACACCTTC. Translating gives CASTQGAEGYTF.

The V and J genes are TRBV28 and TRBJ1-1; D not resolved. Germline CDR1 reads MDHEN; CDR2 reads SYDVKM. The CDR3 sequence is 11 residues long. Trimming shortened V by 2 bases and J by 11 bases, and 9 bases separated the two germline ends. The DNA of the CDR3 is TGTGCCAGCAGTTTACGGTCCCTGGCTTTCTTT. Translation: CASSLRSLAFF.

The CDR3 nucleotides are TGCGCCAGCAGCTTGGATAGCGGGGGGTACAATGAGCAGTTCTTC. The encoded protein is CASSLDSGGYNEQFF. The J gene is TRBJ2-1, the V gene TRBV5-1; 10 nucleotides line up with TRBD2. CDR1 is SGHRS and CDR2 is YFSETQ in the germline V gene. The V segment lost 0 bases and the J segment 4 bases; nucleotides outside the gene matches: 1. The CDR3 totals 15 residues.

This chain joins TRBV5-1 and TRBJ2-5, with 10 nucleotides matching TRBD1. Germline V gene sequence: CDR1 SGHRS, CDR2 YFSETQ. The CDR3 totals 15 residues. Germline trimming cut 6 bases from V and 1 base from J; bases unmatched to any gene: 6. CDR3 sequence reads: CASTGTGASQETQYF. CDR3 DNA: TGCGCCAGCACTGGGACAGGGGCTTCCCAAGAGACCCAGTACTTC.

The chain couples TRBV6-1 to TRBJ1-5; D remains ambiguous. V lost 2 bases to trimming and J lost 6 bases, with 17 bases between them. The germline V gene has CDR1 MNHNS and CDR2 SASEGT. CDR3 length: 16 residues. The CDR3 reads CASSESGSYLSQPQHF. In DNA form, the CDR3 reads TGTGCCAGCAGTGAATCGGGAAGCTACCTATCTCAGCCCCAGCATTTT.

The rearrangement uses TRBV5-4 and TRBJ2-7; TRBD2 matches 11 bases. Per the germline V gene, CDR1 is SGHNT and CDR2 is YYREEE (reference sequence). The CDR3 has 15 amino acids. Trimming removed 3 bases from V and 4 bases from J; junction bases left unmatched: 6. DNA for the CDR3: TGTGCCAGCAGCTCCGGGACTAGCGGAAAATACGAGCAGTACTTC. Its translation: CASSSGTSGKYEQYF.